The T cell receptor (beta chain) under discussion was sequenced for a study of response to subunit inactivated influenza vaccine. Study findings and constraints: The authors proposed limited new T cell recruitment per seasonal influenza vaccination.

TCRdb analysed the RT-PCR reads with MiXCR anew, one entry per CDR3 protein. The sample shows 550,000 to 600,000 distinct CDR3 sequences, approximately 10% of them seen only once. Germline V CDR1 and CDR2: KGHSH, LQKENI. Trimming cost V 2 bases and J 5 bases; bases outside gene matches: 14. There are 18 residues in the CDR3. About this clonotype: Its antigen is as yet unknown.

The sequence was collected from a man aged 45 to 65 who received an inactivated influenza vaccine. Source: PBMCs from blood, taken on the day of vaccination. V gene TRBV18 combines with J gene TRBJ2-1; 8 bases align to TRBD2. This CDR3 reads CASSPAGSGRIHHNEQFF. The CDR3 DNA sequence: TGTGCCAGCTCACCAGCCGGGAGCGGGAGAATACACCACAATGAGCAGTTCTTC.